The clone carrying this T cell receptor beta chain has a count of ten or more. The antigen remains unidentified. The source of the sample is a study of T cells after yellow fever vaccination. Notes on the study in general: Most clones from primary vaccination resurfaced after the booster (around 95% CD4, 70% to 90% CD8). A small proportion of clonotypes was detected in both the CD4 and CD8 compartments. Abundant clonotypes (contaminants from the bulk population) could be present in FACS-sorted repertoires.

For TCR, cDNA came from 5'RACE template switching, which added a universal primer site and UMIs. TCRdb called the 5' RACE reads again in MiXCR, with one record for every CDR3 protein. Here the sample spans roughly 300,000 distinct CDR3 sequences, around 8.1% being singletons. Germline lookup yields CDR1 DFQATT and CDR2 SNEGSKA (reference sequence). This CDR3 contains 16 residues. With 2 bases clipped from V and 4 bases from J, the junction kept 7 bases outside the gene matches. The TCR originated in a young man who received the YFV17D yellow fever vaccine. The material sequenced was PBMCs, taken about 49 days after the first yellow fever vaccination. The chain links TRBV20-1 to TRBJ2-5; 13 nucleotides agree with TRBD2. In nucleotides, the CDR3 is TGCAGTGCTAGACCAACTAGCGGGGGGGGACGAGAGACCCAGTACTTC. Protein product: CSARPTSGGGRETQYF.